The clone carrying this T cell receptor beta chain was detected only once. What it binds is not known. The record originates from a study of Ad26.COV2.S vaccination and SARS-CoV-2 variants. Germline CDR1 reads LNHDA; CDR2 reads SQIVND (reference sequence). The CDR3 loop spans 14 amino acids. V dropped 3 bases and J dropped 8; count of bases not matched to a gene: 3. General study points: The analyses of TCR breadth and depth may have understated the size of total T cell responses. For non-spike TCRs, breadth in vaccine recipients resembled that in placebo recipients. Spike-specific TCR breadth in vaccine recipients exceeded that seen in placebo recipients.

Only in-frame clones appear in the TCRdb table, and some are missing; sequencing was by immunoSEQ multiplex PCR. The table records some 190,000 clones, roughly 87% of them present only once. The material was peripheral blood, obtained after recovery from COVID-19. The TCR originated in a human donor who had recovered from COVID-19. The chain carries TRBV19 and TRBJ1-6, with 8 bases identical to TRBD1. This chain's CDR3 is CASSIQGADSPLHF. CDR3 nucleotides: TGTGCCAGTAGTATTCAGGGGGCGGATTCACCCCTCCACTTT.